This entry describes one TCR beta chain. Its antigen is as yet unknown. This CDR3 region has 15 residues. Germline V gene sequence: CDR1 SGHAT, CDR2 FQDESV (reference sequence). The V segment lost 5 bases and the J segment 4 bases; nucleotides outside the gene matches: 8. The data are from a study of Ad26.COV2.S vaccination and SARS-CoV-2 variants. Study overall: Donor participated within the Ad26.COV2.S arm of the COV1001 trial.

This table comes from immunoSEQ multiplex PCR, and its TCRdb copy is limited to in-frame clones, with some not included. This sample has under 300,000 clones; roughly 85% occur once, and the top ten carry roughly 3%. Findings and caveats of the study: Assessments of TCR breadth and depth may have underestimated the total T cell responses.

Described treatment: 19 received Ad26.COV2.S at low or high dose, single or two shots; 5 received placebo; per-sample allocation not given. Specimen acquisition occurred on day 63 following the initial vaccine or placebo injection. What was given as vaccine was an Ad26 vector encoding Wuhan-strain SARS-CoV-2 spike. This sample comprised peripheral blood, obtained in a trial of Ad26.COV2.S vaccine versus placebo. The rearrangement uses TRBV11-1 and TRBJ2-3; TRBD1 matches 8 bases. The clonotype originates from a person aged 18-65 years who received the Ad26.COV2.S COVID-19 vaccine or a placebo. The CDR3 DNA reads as TGTGCCAGCAGCGACAGGGGAATAGTACCAGATACGCAGTATTTT. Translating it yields CASSDRGIVPDTQYF.